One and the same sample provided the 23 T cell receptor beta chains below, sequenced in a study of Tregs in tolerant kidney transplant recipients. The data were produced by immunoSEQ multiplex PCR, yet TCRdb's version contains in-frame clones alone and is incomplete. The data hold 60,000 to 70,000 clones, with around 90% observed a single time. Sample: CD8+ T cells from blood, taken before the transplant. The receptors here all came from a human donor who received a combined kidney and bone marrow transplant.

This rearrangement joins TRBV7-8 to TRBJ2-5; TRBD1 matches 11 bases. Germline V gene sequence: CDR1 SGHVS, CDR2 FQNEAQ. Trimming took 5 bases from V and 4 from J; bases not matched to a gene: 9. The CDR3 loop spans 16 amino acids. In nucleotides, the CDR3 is TGTGCCAGCAGCGAAGGACAGGGGGCCGGTTTAGAGACCCAGTACTTC. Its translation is CASSEGQGAGLETQYF.

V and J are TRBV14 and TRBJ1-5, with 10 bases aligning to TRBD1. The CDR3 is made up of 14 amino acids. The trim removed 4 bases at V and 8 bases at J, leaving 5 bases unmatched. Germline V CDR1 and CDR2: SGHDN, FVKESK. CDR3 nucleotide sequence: TGTGCCAGCAGCCGTGGACAGGGGGAAGAGCCCCAGCATTTT. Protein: CASSRGQGEEPQHF.

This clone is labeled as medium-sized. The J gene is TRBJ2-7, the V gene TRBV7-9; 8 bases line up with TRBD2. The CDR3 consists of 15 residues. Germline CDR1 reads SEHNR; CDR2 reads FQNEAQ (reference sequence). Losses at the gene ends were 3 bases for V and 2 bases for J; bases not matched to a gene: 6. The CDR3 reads CASSLISGGAYEQYF. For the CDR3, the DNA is TGTGCCAGCAGCTTGATAAGCGGGGGCGCCTACGAGCAGTACTTC.

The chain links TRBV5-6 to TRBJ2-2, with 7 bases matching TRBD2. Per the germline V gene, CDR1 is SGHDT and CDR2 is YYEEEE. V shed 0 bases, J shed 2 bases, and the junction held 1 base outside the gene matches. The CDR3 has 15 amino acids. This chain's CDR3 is CASSLGGSNTGELFF. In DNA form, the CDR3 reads TGTGCCAGCAGCTTGGGCGGGAGTAACACCGGGGAGCTGTTTTTT.

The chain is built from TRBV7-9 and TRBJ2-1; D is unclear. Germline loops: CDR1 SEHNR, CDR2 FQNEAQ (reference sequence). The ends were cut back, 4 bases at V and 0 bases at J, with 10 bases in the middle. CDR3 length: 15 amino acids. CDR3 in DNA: TGTGCCAGCAGCTACTTCCGCGGCTCCTACAATGAGCAGTTCTTC. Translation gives CASSYFRGSYNEQFF.

CDR3 in DNA: TGTGCCTGGAGGGAGGCAGGGAACACCGGGGAGCTGTTTTTT. This gives the protein CAWREAGNTGELFF. V and J are TRBV30 and TRBJ2-2, with a weak D call TRBD2 (5 bases). CDR1 and CDR2 from the germline V gene are GTSNPN and SVGIG (reference sequence). The V end lost 3 bases, the J end lost 1 base, and 9 bases lay between the germline ends. The CDR3 covers 14 residues.

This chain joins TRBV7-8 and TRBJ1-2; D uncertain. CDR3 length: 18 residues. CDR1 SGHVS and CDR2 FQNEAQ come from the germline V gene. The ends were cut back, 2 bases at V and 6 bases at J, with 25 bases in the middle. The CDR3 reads CASSLLLRYEAPVDGYTF. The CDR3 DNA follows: TGTGCCAGCAGCTTACTTTTGCGTTATGAGGCCCCGGTAGATGGCTACACCTTC.

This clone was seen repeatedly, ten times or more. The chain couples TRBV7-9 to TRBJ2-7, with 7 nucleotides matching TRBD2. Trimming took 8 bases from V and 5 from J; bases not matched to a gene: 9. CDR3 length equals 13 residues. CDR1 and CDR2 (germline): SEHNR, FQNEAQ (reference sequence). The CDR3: CASRPGGIHEQYF. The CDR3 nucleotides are TGTGCCAGCCGCCCGGGGGGTATCCACGAGCAGTACTTC.

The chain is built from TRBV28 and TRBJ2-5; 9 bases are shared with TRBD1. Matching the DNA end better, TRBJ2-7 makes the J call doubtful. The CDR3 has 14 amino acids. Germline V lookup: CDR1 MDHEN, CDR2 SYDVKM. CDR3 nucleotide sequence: TGTGCCAGCAGTTTGGGACAGGGAATAGACGAGCAGTACTTC. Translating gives CASSLGQGIDEQYF.

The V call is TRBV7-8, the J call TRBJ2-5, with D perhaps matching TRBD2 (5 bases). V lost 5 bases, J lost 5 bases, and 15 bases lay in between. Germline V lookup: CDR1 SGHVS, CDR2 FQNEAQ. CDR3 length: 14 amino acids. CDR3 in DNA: TGTGCCAGCAGCCCCACAAAGGGCGGGGAGACCCAGTACTTC. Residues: CASSPTKGGETQYF.

The chain's CDR3 is CASGGDFQSDTQYF. The CDR3 coding sequence is TGTGCCAGTGGCGGGGACTTCCAATCAGATACGCAGTATTTT. The chain uses TRBV28 and TRBJ2-3; D possibly corresponds to TRBD2 (6 bases). Looked up from germline, CDR1 is MDHEN and CDR2 is SYDVKM. The CDR3 has 14 amino acids. The V end lost 9 bases, the J end lost 4 bases, and 17 bases lay between the germline ends. Together with reference TRBV28 and TRBJ2-3, the CDR3 gives the full variable domain: DVKVTQSSRYLVKRTGEKVFLECVQDMDHENMFWYRQDPGLGLRLIYFSYDVKMKEKGDIPEGYSVSREKKERFSLILESASTNQTSMYLCASGGDFQSDTQYFGPGTRLTVL.

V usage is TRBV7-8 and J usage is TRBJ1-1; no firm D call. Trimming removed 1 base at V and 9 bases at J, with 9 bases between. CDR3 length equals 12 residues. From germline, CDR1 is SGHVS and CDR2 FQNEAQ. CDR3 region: CASSLEPSKAFF. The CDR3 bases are TGTGCCAGCAGCTTAGAACCGTCTAAAGCTTTCTTT.

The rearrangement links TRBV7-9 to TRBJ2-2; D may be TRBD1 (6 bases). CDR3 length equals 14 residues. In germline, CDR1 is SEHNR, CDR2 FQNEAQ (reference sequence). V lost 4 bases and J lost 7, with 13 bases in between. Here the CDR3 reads CASSSLQGYGELFF. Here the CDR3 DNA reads TGTGCCAGCAGCTCGCTGCAGGGGTACGGGGAGCTGTTTTTT.

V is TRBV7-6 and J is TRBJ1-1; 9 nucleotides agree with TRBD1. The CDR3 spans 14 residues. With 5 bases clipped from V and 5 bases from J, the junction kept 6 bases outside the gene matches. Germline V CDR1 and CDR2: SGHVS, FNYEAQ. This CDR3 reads CASSMTGGGTEAFF. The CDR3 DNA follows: TGTGCCAGCAGCATGACAGGGGGAGGGACTGAAGCTTTCTTT.

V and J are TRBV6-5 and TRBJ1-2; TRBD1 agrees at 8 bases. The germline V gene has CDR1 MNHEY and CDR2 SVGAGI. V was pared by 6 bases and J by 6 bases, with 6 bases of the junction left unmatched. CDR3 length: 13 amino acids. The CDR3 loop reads CASRPTGENGYTF. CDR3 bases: TGTGCCAGCAGACCGACAGGGGAAAATGGCTACACCTTC.

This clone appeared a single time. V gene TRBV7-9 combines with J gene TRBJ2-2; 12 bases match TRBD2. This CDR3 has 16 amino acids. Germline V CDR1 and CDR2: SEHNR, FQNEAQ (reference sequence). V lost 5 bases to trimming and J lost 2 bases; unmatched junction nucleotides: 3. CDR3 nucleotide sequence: TGTGCCAGCAGCACTAGCGGGAGGTCTAACACCGGGGAGCTGTTTTTT. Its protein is CASSTSGRSNTGELFF.

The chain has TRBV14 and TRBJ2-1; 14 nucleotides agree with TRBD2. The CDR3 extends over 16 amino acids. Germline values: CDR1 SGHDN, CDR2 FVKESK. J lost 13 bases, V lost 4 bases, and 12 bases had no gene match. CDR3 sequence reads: CASSPLTSGRAFRQFF. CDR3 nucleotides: TGTGCCAGCAGCCCCTTGACTAGCGGGAGGGCCTTTCGCCAGTTCTTC.

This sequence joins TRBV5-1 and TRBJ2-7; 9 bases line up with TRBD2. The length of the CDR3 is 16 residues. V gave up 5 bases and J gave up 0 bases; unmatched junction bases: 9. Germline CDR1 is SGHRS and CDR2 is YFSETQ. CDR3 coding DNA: TGCGCCAGCAGAATCGATAGCGGGGGCCTCTCCTACGAGCAGTACTTC. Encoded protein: CASRIDSGGLSYEQYF.

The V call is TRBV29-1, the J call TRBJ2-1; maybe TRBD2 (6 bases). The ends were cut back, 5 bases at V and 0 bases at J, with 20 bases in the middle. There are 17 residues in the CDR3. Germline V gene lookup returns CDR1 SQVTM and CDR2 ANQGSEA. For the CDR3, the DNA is TGCAGCGTTTTTGGGATTAGCGGATTAAGCTCCTACAATGAGCAGTTCTTC. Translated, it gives CSVFGISGLSSYNEQFF.

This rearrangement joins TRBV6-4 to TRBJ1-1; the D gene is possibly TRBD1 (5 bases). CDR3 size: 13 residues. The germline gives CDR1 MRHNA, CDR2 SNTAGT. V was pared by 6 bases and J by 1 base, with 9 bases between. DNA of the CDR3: TGTGCCAGCAGCTCCACAGGGAACACTGAAGCTTTCTTT. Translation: CASSSTGNTEAFF.

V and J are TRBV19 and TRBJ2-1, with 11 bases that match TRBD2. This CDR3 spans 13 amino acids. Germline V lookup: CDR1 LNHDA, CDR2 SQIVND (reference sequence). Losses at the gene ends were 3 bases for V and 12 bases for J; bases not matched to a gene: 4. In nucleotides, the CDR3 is TGTGCCAGTAGTATTGGACTAGCGGGCGGGCAGTTCTTC. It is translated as CASSIGLAGGQFF.

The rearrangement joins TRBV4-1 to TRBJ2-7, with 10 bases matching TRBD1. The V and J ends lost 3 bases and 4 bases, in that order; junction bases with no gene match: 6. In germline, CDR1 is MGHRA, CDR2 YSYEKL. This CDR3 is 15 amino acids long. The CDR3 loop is CASSHAGQGRYEQYF. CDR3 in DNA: TGCGCCAGCAGCCATGCGGGACAGGGGAGGTACGAGCAGTACTTC.

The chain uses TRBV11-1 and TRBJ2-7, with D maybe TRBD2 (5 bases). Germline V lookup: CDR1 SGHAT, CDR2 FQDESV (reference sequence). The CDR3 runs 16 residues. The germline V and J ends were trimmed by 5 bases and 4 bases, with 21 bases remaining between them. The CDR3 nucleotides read TGTGCCAGCAGCCCTACTAGTTGGGCAGAAGGGTACGAGCAGTACTTC. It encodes CASSPTSWAEGYEQYF.